Detailed here is one T cell receptor (beta chain). What this receptor recognizes is not known. Base qualities were left out, and no much larger clone turns up one base away. Trimming removed 0 bases from V and 3 bases from J, leaving 10 bases between the germline ends. From a lookup of the germline V gene (reference sequence), CDR1 and CDR2 are SGHNT and YYREEE. The CDR3 sequence holds 14 residues, the cysteine and phenylalanine included. Just CDR3 DNA is preserved here, 42 bases in frame from base 1. This specimen belongs to a study of technical replicates of blood from a handful of donors (dated by TCRdb to the late 2010s). The protocol used for the library was the immunoSEQ multiplex PCR assay. TCRdb re-hosts the immuneACCESS table, in-frame sequences only. Its copies lack some clones; in the studies checked, an unresolved V gene accounts for under half of them, and the cause for the rest is not known. This sample is represented by roughly 12,000 clones; roughly 80% of them were singletons. The biggest ten clones account for roughly 14% of the sample.

This receptor was identified in a human donor in good health. The chain employs TRBV5-4 and TRBJ2-7; the D gene is perhaps TRBD1, on 5 matching bases. The sample taken for sequencing was PBMCs. In nucleotides, the sequence is TGTGCCAGCAGCTTGGCAGGACACCTCTACGAGCAGTACTTC. It translates to CASSLAGHLYEQYF.